This is a list of T cell receptor beta chains from one sample in a study of response to subunit inactivated influenza vaccine. MiXCR, applied by TCRdb to the RT-PCR reads, yields one record per CDR3 protein. The sample contains some 640,000 distinct CDR3 sequences, about 15% of which appear only once. Material: PBMCs from blood, obtained 14 to 15 days before vaccination. The receptors were gathered from a man aged 45 to 65 who received an inactivated influenza vaccine. Both conserved end residues are part of each CDR3. Each record gives: clone size, V gene, D gene, J gene, CDR3 DNA, CDR3 protein. The D gene is left open where the match is weak. Size is omitted from some rows. Given values are once, few, many or a class for expanded clones.

size: few; V: TRBV7-9; D: .; J: TRBJ2-3; DNA: TGTGCCAGCAGCCGATTGGGGAGCACAGATACGCAGTATTTT; CDR3: CASSRLGSTDTQYF
size: once; V: TRBV24-1; D: .; J: TRBJ2-3; DNA: TGTGCCACCGGATCGGGACCAGATACGCAGTATTTT; CDR3: CATGSGPDTQYF
size: few; V: TRBV5-1; D: .; J: TRBJ2-2; DNA: TGCGCCAGCAGTGAACCGACAGGAACAACCGGGGAGCTGTTTTTT; CDR3: CASSEPTGTTGELFF
size: few; V: TRBV19; D: .; J: TRBJ2-4; DNA: TGTGCCAGTAGTATAGTTGCCTTTTCCCTAGCCAAAAACATTCAGTACTTC; CDR3: CASSIVAFSLAKNIQYF
size: .; V: TRBV7-8; D: TRBD1; J: TRBJ1-2; DNA: TGTGCCAGCAGCTCAACGGACAGGGGGTACGGCTACACCTTC; CDR3: CASSSTDRGYGYTF
size: many; V: TRBV5-1; D: .; J: TRBJ1-5; DNA: TGCGCCAGCAGCTTGGCGGGCAGGGACCATCAGCCCCAGCATTTT; CDR3: CASSLAGRDHQPQHF
size: many; V: TRBV4-2; D: .; J: TRBJ1-1; DNA: TGTGCCAGCAGCCAAGACGGGAAGACTGAAGCTTTCTTT; CDR3: CASSQDGKTEAFF
size: many; V: TRBV12-3/TRBV12-4; D: TRBD1; J: TRBJ1-2; DNA: TGTGCCAGCAGTAAGCAGGGGGCGCTTGGCTACACCTTC; CDR3: CASSKQGALGYTF
size: few; V: TRBV20-1; D: TRBD1; J: TRBJ1-6; DNA: TGCAGTGCTAGAAAGGGGGCCCATAATTCACCCCTCCACTTT; CDR3: CSARKGAHNSPLHF
size: .; V: TRBV7-9; D: .; J: TRBJ1-1; DNA: TGTGCCAGCGGCCGCCGACAGAACACTGAAGCTTTCTTT; CDR3: CASGRRQNTEAFF
size: few; V: TRBV2; D: .; J: TRBJ2-5; DNA: TGTGCCAGCAGTGAAGGGGCCTTGTCACTGGAGACCCAGTACTTC; CDR3: CASSEGALSLETQYF
size: many; V: TRBV6-2/TRBV6-3; D: TRBD1; J: TRBJ1-2; DNA: TGTGTCAGCGGGACAGGGGGCCATGGCTACACCTTC; CDR3: CVSGTGGHGYTF
size: once; V: TRBV5-4; D: TRBD1; J: TRBJ2-1; DNA: TGTGCCAGCAGCCCCCCCCCGGGACAGGGGAAGGAGAATGAGCAGTTCTTC; CDR3: CASSPPPGQGKENEQFF
size: .; V: TRBV25-1; D: .; J: TRBJ2-3; DNA: TGTGCCAGCAGTGAATGGGTCGGGGGCCAGGTGGATACGCAGTATTTT; CDR3: CASSEWVGGQVDTQYF
size: .; V: TRBV20-1; D: .; J: TRBJ2-7; DNA: TGCAGTGCTGAACAGGGAGTTGGCCACGAGCAGTACTTC; CDR3: CSAEQGVGHEQYF
size: .; V: TRBV5-1; D: TRBD2; J: TRBJ2-1; DNA: TGCGCCAGCAGCTTGACGCGACTAGCGGGGGAATTGGGTGAGCAGTTCTTC; CDR3: CASSLTRLAGELGEQFF
size: .; V: TRBV4-2; D: TRBD2; J: TRBJ2-3; DNA: TGTGCCAGCAGCCAAGATATGGGACTAGCGGGAGTCGGCACAGATACGCAGTATTTT; CDR3: CASSQDMGLAGVGTDTQYF
size: few; V: TRBV28; D: TRBD2; J: TRBJ2-7; DNA: TGTGCCAGCAGTGGACCGGGGGGTCTGGAGCAGTACTTC; CDR3: CASSGPGGLEQYF
size: few; V: TRBV2; D: .; J: TRBJ2-5; DNA: TGTGCCAGCATGAAGGGCAAGCAAGAGACCCAGTACTTC; CDR3: CASMKGKQETQYF
size: many; V: TRBV29-1; D: TRBD1; J: TRBJ2-1; DNA: TGCAGCGTTGAGGCTCTGGGACAGGTTGGCAATGAGCAGTTCTTC; CDR3: CSVEALGQVGNEQFF
size: .; V: TRBV27; D: TRBD1; J: TRBJ1-6; DNA: TGTGCCAGCAGGACAGGGTTCTCCTATAATTCACCCCTCCACTTT; CDR3: CASRTGFSYNSPLHF
size: .; V: TRBV6-2/TRBV6-3; D: .; J: TRBJ2-3; DNA: TGTGCCAGCAGTTATGTTTTCGGCACAGATACGCAGTATTTT; CDR3: CASSYVFGTDTQYF
size: .; V: TRBV28; D: TRBD2; J: TRBJ2-5; DNA: TGTGCCAGCAGGCCTTTGCCGACTAGCGGGAAAGAGACCCAGTACTTC; CDR3: CASRPLPTSGKETQYF
size: .; V: TRBV20-1; D: TRBD1; J: TRBJ2-3; DNA: TGCAGTGCTCAAGAGCAGGGGGCGATAAGCACAGATACGCAGTATTTT; CDR3: CSAQEQGAISTDTQYF
size: .; V: TRBV25-1; D: .; J: TRBJ1-4; DNA: TGTGCCAGCAGTGTAAGACAGGCAACTAATGAAAAACTGTTTTTT; CDR3: CASSVRQATNEKLFF
size: .; V: TRBV29-1; D: .; J: TRBJ1-1; DNA: TGCAGCGTTGTTGGCACGAACACTGAAGCTTTCTTT; CDR3: CSVVGTNTEAFF
size: few; V: TRBV27; D: TRBD2; J: TRBJ2-3; DNA: TGTGCCAGCAGGTCGGGGGGGCCGCGCACAGATACGCAGTATTTT; CDR3: CASRSGGPRTDTQYF
size: few; V: TRBV12-3/TRBV12-4; D: .; J: TRBJ2-7; DNA: TGTGCCAGCAGCCGCAGGGAGGCGGCCTACGAGCAGTACTTC; CDR3: CASSRREAAYEQYF
size: .; V: TRBV30; D: .; J: TRBJ2-7; DNA: TGTGCCTGGAGCCCTTCACCCGCCTACGAGCAGTACTTC; CDR3: CAWSPSPAYEQYF
size: few; V: TRBV7-9; D: .; J: TRBJ2-3; DNA: TGTGCCAGCAGCCCGCTCGGGCGAACTAGCACAGATACGCAGTATTTT; CDR3: CASSPLGRTSTDTQYF
size: few; V: TRBV5-1; D: .; J: TRBJ1-1; DNA: TGCGCCAGCAGCCTGGAGATGGACACTGAAGCTTTCTTT; CDR3: CASSLEMDTEAFF
size: .; V: TRBV5-1; D: TRBD1; J: TRBJ1-2; DNA: TGCGCCAGCAGCTTGGCAGGACAGGGGGGTCGAGGCTACACCTTC; CDR3: CASSLAGQGGRGYTF
size: many; V: TRBV4-1; D: TRBD1; J: TRBJ2-4; DNA: TGCGCCAGCAGCCAATCGGGACAGGGGGAGTCCGGCATTCAGTACTTC; CDR3: CASSQSGQGESGIQYF
size: .; V: TRBV10-2; D: .; J: TRBJ1-2; DNA: TGCGCCAGCAGTGAGTTGGAGCGTCATGGCTACACCTTC; CDR3: CASSELERHGYTF
size: .; V: TRBV18; D: .; J: TRBJ1-2; DNA: TGTGCCAGCTCACCAGCACAGGACTATGGCTACACCTTC; CDR3: CASSPAQDYGYTF
size: few; V: TRBV5-1; D: TRBD2; J: TRBJ2-1; DNA: TGCGCCAGCAGCTTGGATTCTAGCGGGAATTACAATGAGCAGTTCTTC; CDR3: CASSLDSSGNYNEQFF
size: few; V: TRBV6-1; D: TRBD2; J: TRBJ2-7; DNA: TGTGCCAGCAGTACGCGGGGAGGGGCCTATTACTACGAGCAGTACTTC; CDR3: CASSTRGGAYYYEQYF